Listed below are T cell receptor beta chains from one sample, sequenced in a study of blood T cell repertoires in COVID-19. Profiled with immunoSEQ multiplex PCR; TCRdb holds only in-frame clones, not every one. The sample includes 120,000 to 150,000 clones, more than 80% seen only once; the top ten take under 9.5%. Sequenced input: peripheral blood. The source is a woman older than 75 in a cohort sampled during active or convalescent COVID-19. Each CDR3 is given with its conserved first and last residue. Fields, in order: V gene, D gene, clone size, J gene, CDR3 DNA, CDR3 protein. The D gene is left open where the match is weak. Rows give clone size only sometimes, using once, few, many, or a class for an expanded clone.

v_call: TRBV15; d_call: -; clone_size: -; j_call: TRBJ2-1; cdr3_nt: TGTGCCACCAGCAGGGACTCCAATAGCTACAATGAGCAGTTCTTC; cdr3_aa: CATSRDSNSYNEQFF
v_call: TRBV7-2; d_call: -; clone_size: -; j_call: TRBJ2-7; cdr3_nt: TGTGCCAGCAGCTTTCGGAGGGGCTACGAGCAGTACTTC; cdr3_aa: CASSFRRGYEQYF
v_call: TRBV5-1; d_call: TRBD2; clone_size: once; j_call: TRBJ2-1; cdr3_nt: TGCGCCAGCAGCTTGGCCGGGACGGGAGGTCAGCAGTTCTTC; cdr3_aa: CASSLAGTGGQQFF
v_call: TRBV4-1; d_call: TRBD2; clone_size: -; j_call: TRBJ2-3; cdr3_nt: TGCGCCAGCAGCCAAGGACCCGTTTACGCGGGGGGGAGCACAGATACGCAGTATTTT; cdr3_aa: CASSQGPVYAGGSTDTQYF
v_call: TRBV6-5; d_call: TRBD1; clone_size: -; j_call: TRBJ1-2; cdr3_nt: TGTGCCAGCAGTTATGAGACAGGGGACTATGGCTACACCTTC; cdr3_aa: CASSYETGDYGYTF
v_call: TRBV21-1; d_call: -; clone_size: -; j_call: TRBJ2-6; cdr3_nt: TGTGCCAGCAGCAAAGCCCCTTACAGCTCTGGGGCCAACGTCCTGACTTTC; cdr3_aa: CASSKAPYSSGANVLTF
v_call: TRBV15; d_call: -; clone_size: -; j_call: TRBJ1-3; cdr3_nt: TGTGCCACCAGCAGAGACAGGACTCGAGGAAACACCATATATTTT; cdr3_aa: CATSRDRTRGNTIYF
v_call: TRBV5-3; d_call: TRBD1; clone_size: -; j_call: TRBJ1-3; cdr3_nt: TGTGCCCCTCCCGGCAGGGGGCCTGGAAACACCATATATTTT; cdr3_aa: CAPPGRGPGNTIYF
v_call: TRBV10-3; d_call: -; clone_size: -; j_call: TRBJ1-2; cdr3_nt: TGTGCCATCAGTGGAGGGTATGGCTACACCTTC; cdr3_aa: CAISGGYGYTF
v_call: TRBV3-1/TRBV3-2; d_call: -; clone_size: once; j_call: TRBJ2-5; cdr3_nt: TGTGCCAGCAGCCGGGGGACTCGCCAAGAGACCCAGTACTTC; cdr3_aa: CASSRGTRQETQYF
v_call: TRBV18; d_call: TRBD2; clone_size: few; j_call: TRBJ2-5; cdr3_nt: TGTGCCAGCTCACCACCCCAGGGAGGGTCCCAAGAGACCCAGTACTTC; cdr3_aa: CASSPPQGGSQETQYF
v_call: TRBV19; d_call: TRBD1; clone_size: -; j_call: TRBJ1-4; cdr3_nt: TGTGCCAGTAGTCGGGACAGGGGTGGAGAAAAACTGTTTTTT; cdr3_aa: CASSRDRGGEKLFF
v_call: TRBV30; d_call: TRBD1; clone_size: -; j_call: TRBJ2-3; cdr3_nt: TGTGCCTGGAGTCTGGGACAGGGGGATGTAGATACGCAGTATTTT; cdr3_aa: CAWSLGQGDVDTQYF